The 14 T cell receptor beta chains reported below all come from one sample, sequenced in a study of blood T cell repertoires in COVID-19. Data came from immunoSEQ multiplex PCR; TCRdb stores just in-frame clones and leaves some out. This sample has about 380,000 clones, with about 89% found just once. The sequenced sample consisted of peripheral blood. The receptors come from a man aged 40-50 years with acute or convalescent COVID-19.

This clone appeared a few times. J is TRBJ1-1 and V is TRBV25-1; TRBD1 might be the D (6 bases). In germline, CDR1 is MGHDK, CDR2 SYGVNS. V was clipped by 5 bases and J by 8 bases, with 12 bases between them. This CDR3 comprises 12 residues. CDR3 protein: CASSQPGTEAFF. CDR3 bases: TGTGCCAGCAGTCAACCCGGGACAGAAGCTTTCTTT.

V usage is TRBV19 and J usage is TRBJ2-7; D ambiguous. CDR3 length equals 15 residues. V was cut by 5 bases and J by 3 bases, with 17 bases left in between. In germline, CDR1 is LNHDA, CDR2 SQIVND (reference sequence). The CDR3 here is CASSSGSGPVYEQYF. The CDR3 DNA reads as TGTGCCAGTAGTTCAGGATCCGGCCCAGTCTACGAGCAGTACTTC.

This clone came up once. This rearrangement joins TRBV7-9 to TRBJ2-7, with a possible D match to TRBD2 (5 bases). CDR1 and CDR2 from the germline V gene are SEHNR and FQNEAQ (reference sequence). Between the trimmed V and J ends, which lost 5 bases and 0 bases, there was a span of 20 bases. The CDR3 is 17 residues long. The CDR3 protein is CASSNGLVVTSSYEQYF. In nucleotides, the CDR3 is TGTGCCAGCAGCAACGGACTGGTTGTAACAAGCTCCTACGAGCAGTACTTC.

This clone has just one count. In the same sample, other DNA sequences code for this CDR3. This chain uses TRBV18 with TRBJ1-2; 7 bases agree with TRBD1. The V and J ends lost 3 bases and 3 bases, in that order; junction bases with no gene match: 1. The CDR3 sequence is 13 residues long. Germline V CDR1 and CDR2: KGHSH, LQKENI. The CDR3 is CASSPTGDYGYTF. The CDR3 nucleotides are TGTGCCAGCTCACCTACAGGGGACTATGGCTACACCTTC.

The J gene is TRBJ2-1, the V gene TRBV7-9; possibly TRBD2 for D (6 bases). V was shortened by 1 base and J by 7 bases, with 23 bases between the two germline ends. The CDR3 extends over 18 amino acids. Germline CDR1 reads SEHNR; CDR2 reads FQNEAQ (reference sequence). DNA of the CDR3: TGTGCCAGCAGCTTAGAGGGTAGCGGAAAACTGAACCTAAATGAGCAGTTCTTC. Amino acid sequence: CASSLEGSGKLNLNEQFF.

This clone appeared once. CDR3 sequence: CASSPGRGSSYNEQFF. The CDR3, as DNA: TGTGCCAGCAGCCCAGGTCGGGGGAGCTCCTACAATGAGCAGTTCTTC. The chain links TRBV3-1 (or the pseudogene TRBV3-2) to TRBJ2-1; D perhaps matches TRBD2 (6 bases). The germline V gene encodes CDR1 LGHDT and CDR2 YNNKEL (reference sequence). V was shortened by 4 bases and J by 0 bases, with 13 bases between the two germline ends. The CDR3 runs 16 residues.

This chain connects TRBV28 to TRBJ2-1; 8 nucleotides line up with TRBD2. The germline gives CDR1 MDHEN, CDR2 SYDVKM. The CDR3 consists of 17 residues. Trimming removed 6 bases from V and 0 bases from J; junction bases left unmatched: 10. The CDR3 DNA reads TGTGCCAGCAGCCCCGGGACTAGACGAAACTCCTACAATGAGCAGTTCTTC. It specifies CASSPGTRRNSYNEQFF.

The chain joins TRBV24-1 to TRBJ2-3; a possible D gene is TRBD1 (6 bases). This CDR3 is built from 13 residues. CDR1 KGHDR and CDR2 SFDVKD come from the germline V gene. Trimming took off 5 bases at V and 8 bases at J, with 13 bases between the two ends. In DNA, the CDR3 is TGTGCCACCAGTGCCGCCGCAGGGGTTACGCAGTATTTT. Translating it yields CATSAAAGVTQYF.

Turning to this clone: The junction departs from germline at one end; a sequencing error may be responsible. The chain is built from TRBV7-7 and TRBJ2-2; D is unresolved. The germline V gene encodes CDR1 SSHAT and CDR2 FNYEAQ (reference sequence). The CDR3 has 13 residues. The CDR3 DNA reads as TGTGCTAGCAGCTTAACAGACACCGGGGAGCTGTTTTTT. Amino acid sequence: CASSLTDTGELFF.

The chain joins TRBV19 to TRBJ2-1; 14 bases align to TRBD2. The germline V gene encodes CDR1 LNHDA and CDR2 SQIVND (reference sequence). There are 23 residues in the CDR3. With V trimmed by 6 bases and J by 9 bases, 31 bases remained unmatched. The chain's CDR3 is CASRNTRLVGGRGTSGRGGEQFF. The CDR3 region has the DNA TGTGCCAGTAGAAATACTCGGTTGGTTGGGGGTCGCGGGACTAGCGGGAGAGGAGGTGAGCAGTTCTTC.

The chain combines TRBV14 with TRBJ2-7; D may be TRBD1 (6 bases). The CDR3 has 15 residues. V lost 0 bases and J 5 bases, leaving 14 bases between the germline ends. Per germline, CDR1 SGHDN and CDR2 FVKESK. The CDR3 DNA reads TGTGCCAGCAGCCAAGAGTTGGGGAGACAGGACGAGCAGTACTTC. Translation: CASSQELGRQDEQYF.

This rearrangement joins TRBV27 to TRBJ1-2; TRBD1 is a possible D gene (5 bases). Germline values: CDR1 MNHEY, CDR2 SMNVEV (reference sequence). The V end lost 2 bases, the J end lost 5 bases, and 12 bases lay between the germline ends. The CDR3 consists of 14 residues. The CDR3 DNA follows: TGTGCCAGCAGTTTAGATGGCAGGGTTTATGGCTACACCTTC. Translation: CASSLDGRVYGYTF.

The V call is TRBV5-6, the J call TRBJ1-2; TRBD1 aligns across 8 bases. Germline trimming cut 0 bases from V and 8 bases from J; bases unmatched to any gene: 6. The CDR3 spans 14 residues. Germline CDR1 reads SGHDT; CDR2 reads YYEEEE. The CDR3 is CASSLVPTGEGYTF. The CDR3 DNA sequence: TGTGCCAGCAGCTTGGTTCCGACAGGGGAAGGCTACACCTTC.

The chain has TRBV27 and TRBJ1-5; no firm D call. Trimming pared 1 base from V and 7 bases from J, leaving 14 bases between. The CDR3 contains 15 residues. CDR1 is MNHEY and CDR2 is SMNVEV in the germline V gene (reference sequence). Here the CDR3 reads CASSLWLQADQPQHF. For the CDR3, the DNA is TGTGCCAGCAGTTTATGGCTTCAGGCCGACCAGCCCCAGCATTTT.